One sample yielded the 21 T cell receptor beta chains listed below, sequenced in a study of T cell changes during pregnancy in multiple sclerosis. Profiling relied on immunoSEQ multiplex PCR, and the TCRdb table lists in-frame clones only, not all of them. The data hold 40,000 to 60,000 clones, with roughly 92% observed a single time. Here the sequenced sample was CD8+ T cells from peripheral blood mononuclear cells, taken before pregnancy. The receptors come from a female donor with multiple sclerosis, enrolled in a pregnancy study.

This chain uses TRBV4-3 with TRBJ2-1; 13 bases are a match to TRBD2. Trimming cost V 5 bases and J 10 bases; bases outside gene matches: 14. Germline CDR1 is LGHNA and CDR2 is YSLEER. The CDR3 sequence is 17 residues long. CDR3 coding DNA: TGCGCCAGCAGCTCCATAACCGGGACTAGCGGGAACCTCGAGCAGTTCTTC. Protein product: CASSSITGTSGNLEQFF.

V gene TRBV9 combines with J gene TRBJ2-7, with TRBD1 matching 9 bases. The CDR3 is made up of 14 amino acids. J lost 3 bases, V lost 3 bases, and 4 bases had no gene match. Germline V gives CDR1 SGDLS, CDR2 YYNGEE. The CDR3 spells CASSERGQGYEQYF. The CDR3 nucleotides read TGTGCCAGCAGCGAACGGGGACAGGGCTACGAGCAGTACTTC.

CDR3 protein: CASSLQREIAKNIQYF. The CDR3 nucleotides are TGTGCCAGCAGTCTCCAGCGGGAGATAGCCAAAAACATTCAGTACTTC. The V call is TRBV6-6, the J call TRBJ2-4; 8 nucleotides match TRBD2. CDR1 MNHNY and CDR2 SVGAGI come from the germline V gene (reference sequence). The CDR3 totals 16 residues. With V trimmed by 5 bases and J by 0 bases, 6 bases remained unmatched.

The chain employs TRBV5-6 and TRBJ2-1; TRBD2 aligns across 7 bases. CDR1 and CDR2 from the germline V gene are SGHDT and YYEEEE. This CDR3 contains 14 residues. V shed 0 bases, J shed 4 bases, and the junction held 1 base outside the gene matches. CDR3 protein: CASSLVAGYNEQFF. The CDR3, as DNA: TGTGCCAGCAGCTTGGTAGCGGGTTACAATGAGCAGTTCTTC. Looking up the rest from reference TRBV5-6 and TRBJ2-1 gives the full variable domain: DAGVTQSPTHLIKTRGQQVTLRCSPKSGHDTVSWYQQALGQGPQFIFQYYEEEERQRGNFPDRFSGHQFPNYSSELNVNALLLGDSALYLCASSLVAGYNEQFFGPGTRLTVL.

This rearrangement joins TRBV11-2 to TRBJ1-1; unclear D gene. This CDR3 region has 13 residues. Looked up from germline, CDR1 is SGHAT and CDR2 is FQNNGV. The V end lost 4 bases, the J end lost 1 base, and 7 bases lay between the germline ends. CDR3 in amino acids: CASSSRTNTEAFF. CDR3 bases: TGTGCCAGCAGCTCGCGCACGAACACTGAAGCTTTCTTT.

The chain joins TRBV19 to TRBJ2-7; 8 bases match TRBD1. The CDR3 runs to 13 residues. The germline gives CDR1 LNHDA, CDR2 SQIVND (reference sequence). Unmatched junction bases numbered 1, after V lost 3 bases and J lost 3 bases. The CDR3 DNA follows: TGTGCCAGTAGTATGGGGACAGGCTACGAGCAGTACTTC. Amino acids: CASSMGTGYEQYF.

V usage is TRBV15 and J usage is TRBJ2-1; TRBD1 matches 11 bases. The germline V gene has CDR1 LNHNV and CDR2 YYDKDF (reference sequence). CDR3 length equals 15 residues. After removal of 0 bases from V and 7 bases from J, the junction contained 2 bases not matched to a gene. CDR3 sequence: CATSREGTGGNEQFF. The CDR3 DNA sequence: TGTGCCACCAGCAGAGAGGGGACAGGGGGTAATGAGCAGTTCTTC.

This clone has a handful of counts. The chain carries TRBV4-1 and TRBJ1-2; D perhaps matches TRBD1 (5 bases). Trimming took 0 bases from V and 5 from J, leaving 10 bases between them. CDR3 length equals 14 residues. Germline V lookup: CDR1 MGHRA, CDR2 YSYEKL. CDR3 coding DNA: TGCGCCAGCAGCCAAGATAGACAGCCATATGGCTACACCTTC. Translated, it gives CASSQDRQPYGYTF.

The gene calls are TRBV28 and TRBJ2-7, with D tentatively TRBD2 (6 bases). Germline loops: CDR1 MDHEN, CDR2 SYDVKM. V lost 5 bases to trimming and J lost 0 bases, with 11 bases between them. CDR3 length: 14 amino acids. The CDR3 here is CASSPRDHSYEQYF. CDR3 DNA sequence: TGTGCCAGCAGTCCGCGGGACCACTCCTACGAGCAGTACTTC.

This clone was detected only once. The CDR3 protein is CASSNGTGVLYEQYF. The CDR3 DNA reads TGTGCCAGTAGTAATGGGACAGGAGTACTCTACGAGCAGTACTTC. The chain joins TRBV19 to TRBJ2-7; TRBD1 aligns across 8 bases. This CDR3 spans 15 amino acids. In germline, CDR1 is LNHDA, CDR2 SQIVND (reference sequence). V shed 4 bases and J 3 bases; nucleotides not matched to a gene: 8.

This clone is labeled as medium-sized. This sequence joins TRBV28 and TRBJ2-7, with D perhaps TRBD1 (5 bases). The CDR3 contains 12 residues. CDR1 is MDHEN, CDR2 SYDVKM, per germline. The germline V and J ends were trimmed by 6 bases and 0 bases, with 6 bases remaining between them. Here the CDR3 DNA reads TGTGCCAGCAGCAGGGACTCCTACGAGCAGTACTTC. This gives the protein CASSRDSYEQYF.

This chain joins TRBV21-1 and TRBJ1-1; the D segment call TRBD1 is taken from the table without a DNA check. TRBV21-1 is classified as a pseudogene. The CDR3 has 18 residues. The CDR3 spells CASSHHHLTGSKNTEAFF. CDR3 DNA sequence: TGTGCCAGCAGCCACCATCATCTGACAGGGTCTAAGAACACTGAAGCTTTCTTT.

The J gene is TRBJ1-1, the V gene TRBV21-1. TRBV21-1 represents a pseudogene. This CDR3 region has 14 residues. The CDR3 DNA sequence: TGCCCCCAGTCGGGGGGGGGCTGGAACACTGAAGCTTTCTTT. Translation gives CPQSGGGWNTEAFF.

The rearrangement links TRBV9 to TRBJ1-2, with TRBD1 matching over 9 bases. The CDR3 spans 14 residues. J lost 6 bases, V lost 7 bases, and 10 bases had no gene match. Per the germline V gene, CDR1 is SGDLS and CDR2 is YYNGEE. In DNA, the CDR3 is TGTGCCAGCGCCGGGACAGGGACCTTGAATGGCTACACCTTC. This codes for CASAGTGTLNGYTF.

This clone has only one observation. The chain combines TRBV4-1 with TRBJ2-2; D perhaps matches TRBD2 (6 bases). The ends were cut back, 0 bases at V and 5 bases at J, with 10 bases in the middle. This CDR3 is built from 15 residues. The germline V gene has CDR1 MGHRA and CDR2 YSYEKL. CDR3 protein: CASSQDVGGTGELFF. The CDR3 region has the DNA TGCGCCAGCAGCCAAGACGTCGGGGGAACCGGGGAGCTGTTTTTT.

The chain joins TRBV29-1 to TRBJ1-2; tentatively, D is TRBD1 (5 bases). V dropped 2 bases and J dropped 3 bases, with 13 bases sitting between them. There are 14 residues in the CDR3. Looked up from germline, CDR1 is SQVTM and CDR2 is ANQGSEA. The CDR3, as DNA: TGCAGCGTTGAAAGGGCAGGGACTGACTATGGCTACACCTTC. Amino acid sequence: CSVERAGTDYGYTF.

The CDR3 sequence is CASSPGGGYQETQYF. For the CDR3, the DNA is TGTGCCAGCAGTCCCGGGGGGGGGTACCAAGAGACCCAGTACTTC. The rearrangement links TRBV27 to TRBJ2-5; 8 positions agree with TRBD2. V was clipped by 5 bases and J by 0 bases; unmatched bases: 5. CDR1 is MNHEY, CDR2 SMNVEV, per germline (reference sequence). This CDR3 is built from 15 residues.

The rearrangement uses TRBV19 and TRBJ2-1, with TRBD2 identical over 9 bases. CDR1 LNHDA and CDR2 SQIVND come from the germline V gene (reference sequence). The ends lost 7 bases at V and 5 bases at J; junction bases unmatched: 9. The CDR3 runs to 15 residues. CDR3 nucleotides: TGTGCCAGTACCCTAGCGGGGAGGGAAGACAATGAGCAGTTCTTC. Protein: CASTLAGREDNEQFF.

This sequence joins TRBV27 and TRBJ2-7; 9 bases are a match to TRBD1. There are 14 residues in the CDR3. Looked up from germline, CDR1 is MNHEY and CDR2 is SMNVEV (reference sequence). V lost 3 bases and J lost 7; bases outside the gene matches: 7. The CDR3: CASSLDRGVGEQYF. The DNA for the CDR3 is TGTGCCAGCAGTTTGGACAGGGGAGTGGGGGAGCAGTACTTC.

V and J are TRBV29-1 and TRBJ1-2; no reliable D call. Germline lookup yields CDR1 SQVTM and CDR2 ANQGSEA. V shed 4 bases and J shed 5 bases, with 8 bases lying between them. The CDR3 is 11 amino acids. In DNA, the CDR3 is TGCAGCGTTGTCGGGGAATATGGCTACACCTTC. This codes for CSVVGEYGYTF.

The chain is built from TRBV9 and TRBJ2-7; TRBD2 agrees at 12 bases. The CDR3 runs 17 residues. CDR1 is SGDLS and CDR2 is YYNGEE in the germline V gene. V trimming: 4 bases; J trimming: 2 bases; junction bases outside the gene matches: 10. This chain's CDR3 is CASSPGQSSGRAYEQYF. The DNA of the CDR3 is TGTGCCAGCAGCCCCGGACAGTCTAGCGGGAGGGCCTACGAGCAGTACTTC.